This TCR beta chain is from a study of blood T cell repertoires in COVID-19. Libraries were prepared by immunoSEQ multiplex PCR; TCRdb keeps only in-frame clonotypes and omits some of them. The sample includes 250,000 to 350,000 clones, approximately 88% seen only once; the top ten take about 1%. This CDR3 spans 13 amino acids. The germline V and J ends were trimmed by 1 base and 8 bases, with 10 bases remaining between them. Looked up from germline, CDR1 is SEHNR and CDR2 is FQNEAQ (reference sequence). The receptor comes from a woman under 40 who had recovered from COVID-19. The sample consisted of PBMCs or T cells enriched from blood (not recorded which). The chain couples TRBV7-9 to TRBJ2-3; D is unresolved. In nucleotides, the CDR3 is TGTGCCAGCAGCTTAGTCTCAAGAGGTACGCAGTATTTT. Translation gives CASSLVSRGTQYF.